The rows below give T cell receptor beta chains drawn from one sample of a study of cytomegalovirus exposure and HLA in healthy donors. Sequencing used immunoSEQ multiplex PCR; TCRdb keeps in-frame clones, though not all of them. The sample shows approximately 170,000 clones, 68% of them seen only once. The sequencing sample was made of PBMCs. These receptors were obtained from a man aged 50 to 59 in good health and CMV-seronegative. The CDR3 runs from the conserved cysteine through the conserved F or W. A D gene is named only where the DNA matches it firmly. Expanded clones get a size class; other rows say once, few or many, or leave the size out.

v_gene	d_gene	abundance	j_gene	CDR3nt	CDR3aa
TRBV5-4	-	-	TRBJ2-1	TGTGCCAGCAGCTCAGAATCGGGGGGCCGTGAGCAGTTCTTC	CASSSESGGREQFF
TRBV5-1	-	few	TRBJ1-1	TGCGCCAGCAGCTTGATTAGGAACACTGAAGCTTTCTTT	CASSLIRNTEAFF
TRBV9	TRBD1	few	TRBJ1-1	TGTGCCAGCAGCGTCGCTGGACAGGGGAACACTGAAGCTTTCTTT	CASSVAGQGNTEAFF
TRBV7-9	-	-	TRBJ1-5	TGTGCCAGCAGCTTATATGGTAGTCGAGGGAATCAGCCCCAGCATTTT	CASSLYGSRGNQPQHF
TRBV5-4	-	once	TRBJ1-1	TGTGCCAGCAGCCCTCATGCGGGGGTGGACACTGAAGCTTTCTTT	CASSPHAGVDTEAFF
TRBV28	TRBD1	-	TRBJ2-1	TGTGCCAGCTATGGGGGGACAGGGACTTACAATGAGCAGTTCTTC	CASYGGTGTYNEQFF
TRBV19	-	-	TRBJ1-4	TGTGCCAGTAGTAGCCAGGTTAATGAAAAACTGTTTTTT	CASSSQVNEKLFF
TRBV7-2	TRBD1	-	TRBJ1-2	TGTGCCAGCAGCCCTCAACAGGGGCCTGCCTATGGCTACACCTTC	CASSPQQGPAYGYTF
TRBV5-1	TRBD2	once	TRBJ2-3	TGCGCCAGCAGCTTTCAGGCTAGCGGGGGAGGCGGAGATACGCAGTATTTT	CASSFQASGGGGDTQYF
TRBV7-2	TRBD1	-	TRBJ1-4	TGTGCCAGCAGCTTAGCGGGTACAGGGGTACTTGAAAAACTGTTTTTT	CASSLAGTGVLEKLFF
TRBV18	-	-	TRBJ2-5	TGTGCCAGCTCACCGGTAGGGGGAGAGACCCAGTACTTC	CASSPVGGETQYF
TRBV5-4	TRBD2	-	TRBJ2-1	TGTGCCAGCAGCTTGAAACTAGCGGGGGGGGATGAGCAGTTCTTC	CASSLKLAGGDEQFF
TRBV14	-	-	TRBJ2-5	TGTGCCAGCAGCACGCGACAGCAAGAGACCCAGTACTTC	CASSTRQQETQYF
TRBV5-8	TRBD1	-	TRBJ1-1	TGTGCCAGCACCTTACGGGGGGACAGGGACCTTATGAACACTGAAGCTTTCTTT	CASTLRGDRDLMNTEAFF
TRBV18	-	few	TRBJ1-5	TGTGCCAGCTCACCTAGCCTTAGCAATCAGCCCCAGCATTTT	CASSPSLSNQPQHF
TRBV19	TRBD1	-	TRBJ2-7	TGTGCCAGTAGTACCTTGGGACAGGGTCCGAACGAGCAGTACTTC	CASSTLGQGPNEQYF
TRBV19	-	once	TRBJ1-1	TGTGCCAGTAAGGTGCAGGTGAACACTGAAGCTTTCTTT	CASKVQVNTEAFF
TRBV7-2	-	-	TRBJ2-1	TGTGCCAGCATCCCCCGGCAGGGCACGTTCGGTGAGCAGTTCTTC	CASIPRQGTFGEQFF
TRBV4-1	TRBD1	-	TRBJ1-1	TGCGCCAGCAGCCAAGTGACAGGGGACACTGAAGCTTTCTTT	CASSQVTGDTEAFF
TRBV14	-	few	TRBJ2-7	TGTGCCAGCAGCCTAGACCAAGTCCGCCTCTACGAGCAGTACTTC	CASSLDQVRLYEQYF
TRBV6-1	TRBD1	once	TRBJ2-1	TGTGCCAGCAGCCCCGGACAGGCGACCTACAATGAGCAGTTCTTC	CASSPGQATYNEQFF
TRBV18	-	-	TRBJ2-7	TGTGCCAGCTCACCAGACAGAAGCTCCTACGAGCAGTACTTC	CASSPDRSSYEQYF
TRBV28	-	-	TRBJ2-3	TGCGTCAGCGGCGCCCGAGGGTATACGCAGTATTTT	CVSGARGYTQYF